This T cell receptor beta chain was found in a study of blood T cells in healthy people across ages (dated by TCRdb to about 2015). Looking at the study overall: In model experiments, template switching captured about one uniquely barcoded TCR beta cDNA molecule for every two T cells. To track age-related changes in TCR beta repertoire diversity, the study relied on deep sequencing normalized with unique cDNA molecular identifiers. The donors were split into four age groups: young (average 16 years), middle-aged (39), aged (more than 60) and long-lived (roughly 88). To avoid experimental bias, donors of different ages were distributed randomly across sequencing lanes. Two additional independent replicas of 1 million unique cDNA reads from the same blood draw were analyzed for two donors (one aged 18 to 30 and one aged 80 or older). The study at large found these results: Estimates of total diversity based on one million sequenced T cells were considered lower bounds and underestimates. As age increased, observed TCR beta diversity per million T cells dropped in a roughly linear way, and a significant reduction was already evident by age about 40. Compared with the aged group, the long-lived group had more naive CD4+ T cells, fewer expanded clones and increased TCR diversity, a pattern suggesting age selection. Conclusive comparison of naive and antigen-experienced compartments was prevented by the profiling of bulk unsorted PBMCs. The percentage of naive T cells measured by flow cytometry correlated strongly with observed TCR beta diversity. Because donor CMV infection status was unknown, age-related changes in expanded clonotypes were potentially confounded.

The method behind the library was 5' RACE. Sequencing took place on an Illumina HiSeq 2500. A second PCR of roughly 7 to 12 cycles was performed with a sample-barcoded 5' primer and a J-beta primer mix. Each TCR beta cDNA molecule received a unique molecular identifier from a template-switch 5' adaptor carrying 12 random nucleotides. Each sample yielded at least 3 million CDR3-containing paired-end reads. The Mint cDNA synthesis kit, primed by a TRBC-specific oligonucleotide, was used to synthesize first-strand cDNA from all RNA. After uracil-DNA glycosylase treatment, a first 18-cycle PCR used universal primers M1SS and BC2_uni_R on all cDNA. Processing in the source paper ran as follows. For normalization, 1 million high-quality reads, each with a distinct molecular identifier, were randomly selected from each sample. Instead of being binned into consensus sequences, reads with shared molecular identifiers were discarded. MiTCR, with a Q25 quality threshold and the strictest error-elimination algorithm, was used for CDR3 identification, clonotype clustering and error correction. A nonparametric unseen species model using Euler transformation provided a lower-bound estimate of total TCR beta diversity. TCRdb redid the processing of the public reads, applying fastp at Q25 and MiXCR, and retained in-frame beta chains. Rows matching on CDR3 protein sequence are summarized as one entry with the most common DNA and genes. Clone size and V and J calls follow TCRdb, not the original study. The sample table contains 710,000 or so distinct CDR3 sequences; only one count was recorded for 22% of them. The ten largest account for about 20% of the sample.

Systemically healthy Caucasian individuals from Russia, about 38 in total and aged roughly 6 to 100 years, were included as donors. Each donor gave 8.5 to 10 milliliters of peripheral blood, collected into EDTA-treated Vacutainer tubes. Ficoll-Paque density-gradient centrifugation was used to isolate PBMCs, with at least 7 million obtained per sample. Total RNA was extracted from PBMCs with Trizol reagent, with at least 5.5 micrograms obtained per sample. For every donor, an aliquot of PBMCs went through flow cytometry to measure the percentages of naive CD45RAhigh/CD27high T cells. This clonotype was seen more than once but under ten times. It lacks a known antigen. Qualities for individual bases were not recorded, and no much larger clone is one base off. CDR1 and CDR2 are read off the germline V gene (reference sequence) as LGHDT and YNNKEL. The junction carries 10 bases between V and J, which are trimmed by 0 bases and 2 bases respectively. The CDR3 runs 15 amino acids, cysteine and phenylalanine included. Only the CDR3 part of the read is kept: 45 bases, read in frame from the first base.

Here the chain combines TRBV3-1 and TRBJ1-2; matching of 5 bases hints at TRBD1 as the D gene. The sample comprised blood. The sequence was collected from a man aged 65 to 79 in good health. In nucleotide form, the sequence is TGTGCCAGCAGCCAAGACCCCCGGGGGAACTATGGCTACACCTTC. The encoded protein is CASSQDPRGNYGYTF.